This record looks at one T cell receptor (beta chain) sequence and its context. These data originate in a study of T cells after yellow fever vaccination. The study made its TCR cDNA through 5'RACE template switching. That step introduced a universal primer site along with UMIs. MiXCR was run by TCRdb on the 5' RACE reads, yielding one entry per CDR3 protein. The data hold some 550,000 distinct CDR3 sequences, with 15% to 20% observed a single time. Germline V lookup: CDR1 SGHNT, CDR2 YENEEA. The CDR3 totals 14 residues. Between the trimmed V and J ends, which lost 1 base and 7 bases, there was a span of 11 bases.

The sample consisted of PBMCs, taken 15 days after the yellow fever booster vaccination. The chain recombines TRBV11-3 with TRBJ2-1; D unresolved. The TCR sequence derives from a man aged 30-40 years who received the YFV17D yellow fever vaccine. In nucleotides, the CDR3 is TGTGCCAGCAGCTTAGCCCGAGCCGGGAATGAGCAGTTCTTC. Protein product: CASSLARAGNEQFF.